This TCR beta chain was found in a study of shared clonotypes between healthy human individuals. Across the study: Plates per donor: three CD4 naive, three CD4 memory, two CD8 naive, one CD8 memory. Study outcomes and limitations: Roughly 5% of naive CD4 clonotypes were shared across a few donors. An effect of sequencing depth on clonotype sharing among donors was expected.

The data were produced by immunoSEQ multiplex PCR, yet TCRdb's version contains in-frame clones alone and is incomplete. The data show 1.5 million to 2.5 million clones, roughly 95% seen once. The CDR3 has 13 amino acids. Germline lookup yields CDR1 MGHRA and CDR2 YSYEKL. V shed 6 bases, J shed 2 bases, and the junction held 3 bases outside the gene matches. In the case of this clone: Its antigen remains unidentified.

Positive CCR7 selection of CD45RO-negative cells yielded the naive CD8 cells, and terminally differentiated effector memory CD45RA+ cells were excluded. This sequence was found in a man aged 18 to 35 in good health. Sequenced material: naive CD8+ T cells sorted from blood. The V and J genes are TRBV4-1 and TRBJ1-2; 7 positions agree with TRBD1. The CDR3: CASSGQENYGYTF. CDR3 nucleotides: TGCGCCAGCAGTGGACAGGAGAACTATGGCTACACCTTC.